The source of this T cell receptor (beta chain) is a study of cytomegalovirus exposure and HLA in healthy donors (dated by TCRdb to about 2017). Broadly, across the study: An earlier analysis of some 500 of the donors reported approximately 270 Gb of sequence data and 120 million or so unique TCR beta sequences from roughly 200 million T cells. Roughly 300 gigabases of sequencing data and 91 million or so unique TCR sequences made up an early release that covered fewer than 650 HLA-typed donors. Among the roughly 370 genotyped donors, around 81% belonged to the genetic ancestry cluster associated with self-reported Caucasian donors. The study aimed to test whether signatures of past pathogen exposure could be identified by cataloging public T cell receptors. The study profiled the T cell repertoires of 550 to 700 subjects by immunosequencing and related them to cytomegalovirus serostatus. In addition to the first cohort of 666 subjects, a separate validation cohort of over 90 different subjects was used. The study combined high-throughput TCR immunosequencing, statistical association of individual TCRs with disease status, and machine learning to predict cytomegalovirus infection status. A later analysis re-analyzed previously published TCR beta repertoires from 500 to 700 donors and added high-resolution HLA genotyping to study TCR occurrence patterns. Rather than drawing on any new phenotypic data, the later analysis identified candidate immune exposures from TCR beta sequences and the way those sequences occurred across donors. An earlier analysis of 587 of the donors used high-throughput TCR beta sequencing to judge whether each TCR beta V gene segment behaved as functional or pseudogenic. Donor age, sex, ethnicity and CMV serostatus were compiled together with the repertoire data. In a later genetic analysis, genome-wide SNP genotypes for about 65% of the 666 donors were used, and that subset was treated as a discovery cohort. All discovery cohort repertoires had been generated on a single sequencing platform. HLA typing included class I and class II loci at four-digit resolution. The number of typed donors differed by locus: about 620-630 for A, B, C, DRB1 and DQB1; some 500 for DQA1; fewer than 610 for DPA1; and approximately 450 for DPB1. Four to six DR-DQ haplotypes were handled as single units for association and clustering, since linkage in the cohort was strong. Among a few hundred genotyped donors of the cohort, an average of around 240,000 unique TCR beta nucleotide sequences were sequenced per donor, 15% to 20% of them non-productive.

About this clone: Which antigen it targets is not known. No qualities accompany the bases; no much larger clone lies one base away.

Library preparation was by the immunoSEQ multiplex PCR assay. A mixture of 60 forward primers for TCR Vbeta segments and 13 reverse primers for TCR Jbeta segments was used in the multiplex PCR. The CDR3 region of rearranged TCR beta genes was amplified from genomic DNA by a multiplex PCR assay. On the Illumina HiSeq System, the amplified TCR beta libraries were sequenced as 87-base-pair reads. From the authors' description of their analysis: A later analysis tallied roughly 76 million unique TCR beta chains across the 660 or so repertoires, and some 10 million of those chains were shared by two or more donors. A nearest-neighbor algorithm error-corrected the raw reads and collapsed the reads into unique sequences, merging closely related sequences to remove PCR and sequencing errors. To assign V, D and J gene segments, CDR3 sequences were aligned to IMGT reference sequences. Each retained sequence needed at least a six-nucleotide match to both a V gene segment and a J gene segment. Rearrangements were classified as productive when the CDR3 lacked stop codons and remained in frame with V and J, and all other rearrangements were classified as non-productive. Following IMGT convention, CDR3 was defined as the stretch from the second conserved V-encoded cysteine to the conserved J-encoded phenylalanine. In an earlier analysis of around 540 of the donors, sequences lacking an unambiguous match to a single V gene segment were excluded. In an earlier analysis of 500 to 750 of the donors, V segments were called functional above 56.7% productive rearrangements and were called segregating when the between-donor standard deviation exceeded 5%. A statistical classification framework was developed to diagnose cytomegalovirus status using the catalog of TCR beta chain sequences. V and J gene assignment, in a later analysis, came from comparing TCR nucleotide sequences with IMGT/GENE-DB human TR gene sequences. A later analysis assigned CDR3 sequences and most-parsimonious VDJ recombination scenarios with the TCRdist pipeline. In a later analysis, each TCR beta chain was defined by its CDR3 amino acid sequence together with its V-gene family, and reads lacking a unique V-gene family were excluded. In a later analysis, 500 to 650 highly shared, low-generation-probability nucleotide sequences were removed to address suspected cross-contamination and a sequencing artifact. In a later analysis, a clonal expansion index for each public chain was calculated from normalized within-repertoire ranks of inferred template counts. In a later analysis, generation probabilities were computed with a VDJ recombination model fitted to out-of-frame rearrangements, and the resulting probabilities were checked against IGoR. Hypergeometric tests were used in a later analysis to score TCR-TCR, TCR-HLA and TCR-CMV co-occurrence, with a repertoire-size bias correction applied to the TCR pairs. In a later analysis, false discovery rates were estimated by permuting HLA or CMV assignments 20 times. A later analysis grouped co-occurring TCRs with DBSCAN, adding TCRdist sequence similarity when clustering within HLA-allele-positive subsets. For co-occurrence clustering, repertoires with fewer than 30,000 or more than 120,000 public chains were excluded, along with roughly 5 repertoires with anomalous nucleotide sharing. The table was pulled from immuneACCESS by TCRdb, which kept in-frame rearrangements only. Such tables lose some clones; where checked, under half of the loss comes from unresolved V genes, and the rest has no known cause. V and J calls and clone size come straight from that table; D and trimming were deduced from the DNA. This sample gives under 150,000 clones in total; around 77% of them show up just once. The top ten hold approximately 1.7% of the sample.

V has 0 bases trimmed and J has 5 bases trimmed; junction bases matching no gene number 8. The CDR3 sequence holds 19 residues, the cysteine and phenylalanine included. The only DNA kept is the CDR3, 57 bases in frame from the first base. CDR1 and CDR2 were assigned from the germline V gene as LGHNA and YSLEER. The cohort consisted of fewer than 700 healthy bone marrow donors. Cohort members were all nominally healthy when sampled, although unrecorded immune exposures were likely present. The donor was CMV seronegative and was included in the group of over 300 seronegative cohort members. Every donor gave a peripheral blood sample, and the peripheral blood mononuclear cells from that sample were used for TCR beta sequencing. The Qiagen DNeasy Blood Extraction Kit was used to extract genomic DNA from the blood cell samples. Study-level results and caveats: An association between a missense DCLRE1C variant and V-gene and J-gene trimming of TCR beta chains was found in a later genetic analysis and replicated in an independent cohort. The presence/absence analyses assumed that sequencing depth was roughly uniform across donors, and that assumption may not be true. CMV serostatus was the only immune exposure information available for the cohort. Compared with the approximately 670-donor mean, donors in an Asian-associated ancestry cluster had fewer N-insertions in productive TCRs, according to a later genetic analysis. A later analysis reported that several top co-occurrence clusters appeared linked to parvovirus B19, influenza, CMV and Epstein-Barr virus. The earlier analysis of some 540 of the donors excluded roughly 16 rarely observed V segments, including chromosome 9 orphons, because counts were too low. It was suggested by the authors that the approach could potentially be generalized to other disease states and immunological phenotypes. A group of highly shared sequence variants was considered likely to be a technical artifact of the sequencing pipeline. In vitro tests confirmed that a few of the cytomegalovirus-associated TCR beta chains recognize cytomegalovirus antigens. A later analysis found that TCR association rates varied across HLA loci, with DRB1 alleles showing the most associated TCRs and HLA-C alleles the fewest. A later analysis associated about 16,000 TCR beta sequences with specific HLA alleles at a false discovery rate of 0.05. Only TCR beta chains were sequenced in this cohort, and the absence of alpha or paired-chain data limited detectable features. Some IMGT-functional V segments, including TRBV6-2 and TRBV6-3, could not be distinguished by the 87-base-pair reads and were therefore excluded. Across donors, most TCR sequences were observed very rarely, whereas some public TCRs were present in many individuals. The study listed 150 to 200 TCR beta chains as associated with cytomegalovirus. In a later analysis, HLA-associated TCR beta chains showed more clonal expansion and lower generation probabilities than non-associated chains that were equally common. A later analysis found that most CMV-associated TCR beta chains appeared HLA-restricted, with HLA associations seemingly driven largely by CMV exposure. A further reported finding was that TCR beta sequences accurately predicted the HLA-A and HLA-B alleles for most subjects in the first cohort. Because some donors lacked HLA typing at each locus, the association tests relied only on the typed subset. The classifier was reported to diagnose cytomegalovirus status with high specificity and sensitivity in both the original and validation cohorts. In an earlier analysis of 587 of the donors, most TCR beta V segments appeared in productive rearrangements about 90% or about 30% of the time, broadly matching IMGT annotations. When HLA alleles, especially DR and DQ, strongly co-occurred, attributing TCR associations to individual alleles was difficult. Correlated functional status among segregating V segments might be attributable to linkage disequilibrium, but an unknown experimental factor could not be ruled out.

The receptor was isolated from a woman in her 50s in good health and CMV-seronegative. Rearrangement joined TRBV4-3 to TRBJ2-2; TRBD2 matches 14 bases in the middle. The specimen was PBMCs. The CDR3 region reads CASSQERLAGGTQTGELFF. The DNA reads TGCGCCAGCAGCCAAGAGAGACTAGCGGGAGGGACTCAAACCGGGGAGCTGTTTTTT.